This record covers a single T cell receptor beta chain. What it recognizes is unknown. The CDR3 consists of 16 residues. The V and J ends lost 1 base and 8 bases respectively, with 15 bases between them. CDR1 and CDR2 from the germline V gene are SGHTA and FQGNSA. Data came from immunoSEQ multiplex PCR; TCRdb stores just in-frame clones and leaves some out. The table records fewer than 900,000 clones, approximately 88% of them present only once. Treatment given: about 20 received Ad26.COV2.S at low or high dose, single or two shots; about 5 received placebo; per-sample allocation not given. Material that was analyzed had been drawn on day 63 after the first vaccine or placebo injection. This entry comes from a study of Ad26.COV2.S vaccination and SARS-CoV-2 variants. Study findings and constraints: There was a possibility that the TCR breadth and depth analyses underestimated total T cell responses. Substantial breadth in spike-specific CD8+ and CD4+ T cell responses was reportedly seen after vaccination. Whether participants received vaccine or placebo, their non-spike TCR breadth was similar.

This sample comprised peripheral blood, obtained in a trial of Ad26.COV2.S vaccine versus placebo. The receptor comes from a person between 18 and 65 years old who received the Ad26.COV2.S COVID-19 vaccine or a placebo. J is TRBJ1-6 and V is TRBV7-2; D not certain. The CDR3 bases are TGTGCCAGCAGCTTAGAACCCAACCCGGGGTATTCACCCCTCCACTTT. This codes for CASSLEPNPGYSPLHF.